The 10 T cell receptor beta chains listed next were all sequenced from one sample in a study of T cell responses to AZD1222 COVID-19 vaccine. TCRdb's copy holds only in-frame clones and misses some; the assay was immunoSEQ multiplex PCR. Altogether 160,000 or so clones are present, around nine tenths being singletons, with the ten largest covering more than 5%. Here the sequenced sample was peripheral blood, taken on day 0 of AZD1222 vaccination. The receptors were sampled from an adult in good health.

This clone was recorded a few times. This rearrangement joins TRBV5-5 to TRBJ2-7, with 9 bases that match TRBD2. With 1 base clipped from V and 3 bases from J, the junction kept 8 bases outside the gene matches. The CDR3 is 16 residues long. From germline, CDR1 is SGHKS and CDR2 YYEKEE (reference sequence). For the CDR3, the DNA is TGTGCCAGCAGCTTGTTAGCGGGAGCTTCCGTCTACGAGCAGTACTTC. It yields the protein CASSLLAGASVYEQYF. The full variable domain, in which reference TRBV5-5 and TRBJ2-7 provide the parts outside the CDR3, is DAGVTQSPTHLIKTRGQQVTLRCSPISGHKSVSWYQQVLGQGPQFIFQYYEKEERGRGNFPDRFSARQFPNYSSELNVNALLLGDSALYLCASSLLAGASVYEQYFGPGTRLTVT.

The rearrangement uses TRBV5-1 and TRBJ1-1; 8 nucleotides align to TRBD1. With 5 bases clipped from V and 3 bases from J, the junction kept 9 bases outside the gene matches. The CDR3 covers 15 residues. Germline V lookup: CDR1 SGHRS, CDR2 YFSETQ. CDR3 sequence: CASRLTTGQDTEAFF. CDR3 DNA: TGCGCCAGCAGGCTCACAACGGGACAGGACACTGAAGCTTTCTTT.

This clone was seen ten or more times. The CDR3 DNA follows: TGCGCCAGCAGCCAAGATCTGGGTGACTACAATGAGCAGTTCTTC. Translating gives CASSQDLGDYNEQFF. The V gene is TRBV4-3, the J gene TRBJ2-1; D unresolved. Trimming took 0 bases from V and 3 from J, leaving 9 bases between them. CDR3 length: 15 amino acids. From germline, CDR1 is LGHNA and CDR2 YSLEER.

V usage is TRBV19 and J usage is TRBJ2-5; no firm D call. The CDR3 totals 13 residues. The V end was cut by 5 bases, the J end by 1 base, with 8 bases between. Germline assignment: CDR1 LNHDA and CDR2 SQIVND (reference sequence). CDR3 DNA sequence: TGTGCCAGTAGTTCTACCGGCCAAGAGACCCAGTACTTC. Amino acids: CASSSTGQETQYF.

The chain joins TRBV27 to TRBJ1-1; 7 bases are a match to TRBD1. From germline, CDR1 is MNHEY and CDR2 SMNVEV (reference sequence). CDR3 length equals 14 residues. V lost 4 bases to trimming and J lost 4 bases; unmatched junction nucleotides: 6. The CDR3 protein is CASSSRGGGTEAFF. The CDR3 region has the DNA TGTGCCAGCAGTTCCAGGGGGGGTGGCACTGAAGCTTTCTTT.

The rearrangement uses TRBV28 and TRBJ1-2; weak D call: TRBD1 (5 bases). This CDR3 spans 13 amino acids. The ends were cut back, 4 bases at V and 4 bases at J, with 10 bases in the middle. Germline loops: CDR1 MDHEN, CDR2 SYDVKM. Here the CDR3 reads CASSSDGGYGYTF. The CDR3 region has the DNA TGTGCCAGCAGTTCGGACGGGGGCTATGGCTACACCTTC.

The CDR3 region is CASSFELSNTGELFF. CDR3 sequence (DNA): TGCGCCAGCAGCTTTGAACTATCCAACACCGGGGAGCTGTTTTTT. This sequence joins TRBV5-1 and TRBJ2-2; D unresolved. Between the trimmed V and J ends, which lost 2 bases and 2 bases, there was a span of 10 bases. CDR1 is SGHRS and CDR2 is YFSETQ in the germline V gene. CDR3 size: 15 residues.

The chain couples TRBV28 to TRBJ1-5; D gene ambiguous. Per germline, CDR1 MDHEN and CDR2 SYDVKM. V was shortened by 5 bases and J by 4 bases, with 12 bases between the two germline ends. This CDR3 is built from 14 residues. In DNA, the CDR3 is TGTGCCAGCAGTGGAAGTCAGGAAAATCAGCCCCAGCATTTT. It is translated as CASSGSQENQPQHF.

The V call is TRBV28, the J call TRBJ1-6, with 8 bases that match TRBD1. Germline CDR1 and CDR2: MDHEN and SYDVKM. The CDR3 contains 15 residues. After removal of 6 bases from V and 8 bases from J, the junction contained 9 bases not matched to a gene. CDR3 residues: CASRPPGQVDSPLHF. DNA for the CDR3: TGTGCCAGCAGACCTCCGGGACAGGTGGATTCACCCCTCCACTTT.

The chain has TRBV6-5 and TRBJ2-7; TRBD2 agrees at 11 bases. The CDR3 has 15 amino acids. The J segment lost 3 bases and the V segment lost 6 bases, leaving 7 bases of the junction unmatched. Germline V gene data show CDR1 as MNHEY and CDR2 as SVGAGI. CDR3 residues: CASSGHTSGSYEQYF. The CDR3 DNA follows: TGTGCCAGCAGCGGTCATACTAGCGGGAGCTACGAGCAGTACTTC.